The next 10 T cell receptor beta chains were all read from a single sample in a study of cytomegalovirus exposure and HLA in healthy donors (dated by TCRdb to about 2017). Library generation was performed with the immunoSEQ multiplex PCR assay. The multiplex PCR relied on a mix of 60 forward primers for TCR Vbeta segments and 13 reverse primers for TCR Jbeta segments. Drawn from immuneACCESS, this table holds only the in-frame rearrangements with V and J called that TCRdb kept. Clones are partly lost; checked studies trace under half to an unresolved V gene and leave the rest unexplained. The sample yields over 150,000 clones; roughly nine tenths were counted once. The ten largest account for under 0.95% of the sample. The material sequenced was PBMCs. These receptors all come from a woman aged 25-40 years in good health and CMV-seronegative.

The chain has TRBV28 and TRBJ1-2; D is perhaps TRBD1 (5 bases). V dropped 3 bases and J dropped 4 bases, with 6 bases sitting between them. Germline V gene data show CDR1 as MDHEN and CDR2 as SYDVKM. The CDR3 extends over 12 amino acids. CDR3 in amino acids: CASSLQGYGYTF. The CDR3 bases are TGTGCCAGCAGTTTGCAGGGCTATGGCTACACCTTC.

A word on this clone: The germline gene is not matched at one end of the junction; a read error may be the cause. The chain links TRBV6-6 to TRBJ1-2; TRBD1 aligns across 9 bases. From germline, CDR1 is MNHNY and CDR2 SVGAGI (reference sequence). This CDR3 has 12 residues. The CDR3 spells CASSYSMGQGAF. The CDR3 DNA reads TGTGCCAGCAGTTACTCGATGGGACAGGGAGCTTTC.

The chain couples TRBV6-1 to TRBJ2-3; 7 bases align to TRBD2. This CDR3 comprises 13 residues. J was trimmed by 6 bases and V by 7 bases; bases with no gene match: 7. The germline V gene has CDR1 MNHNS and CDR2 SASEGT. The CDR3 here is CASIGLGVDTQYF. For the CDR3, the DNA is TGTGCCAGCATCGGACTAGGTGTGGATACGCAGTATTTT.

The J gene is TRBJ2-5, the V gene TRBV4-3; weak D call: TRBD2 (6 bases). Per germline, CDR1 LGHNA and CDR2 YSLEER. CDR3 length: 18 residues. Trimming shortened V by 1 base and J by 4 bases, and 22 bases separated the two germline ends. The CDR3 region is CASSQVSIGDVGRETQYF. The CDR3 bases are TGCGCCAGCAGCCAAGTGTCGATTGGGGACGTCGGGAGAGAGACCCAGTACTTC.

J is TRBJ2-1 and V is TRBV7-2, with D unresolved. The CDR3 totals 15 residues. The ends were cut back, 6 bases at V and 0 bases at J, with 12 bases in the middle. CDR1 and CDR2 (germline): SGHTA, FQGNSA. The CDR3 bases are TGTGCCAGCAGAAAAGACTCAAGCTCCTACAATGAGCAGTTCTTC. Its protein product is CASRKDSSSYNEQFF.

V gene TRBV9 combines with J gene TRBJ1-1; TRBD1 might be the D (6 bases). Germline V CDR1 and CDR2: SGDLS, YYNGEE. The ends were cut back, 4 bases at V and 0 bases at J, with 16 bases in the middle. The CDR3 contains 16 residues. The CDR3 loop is CASSLSAGVMNTEAFF. The DNA for the CDR3 is TGTGCCAGCAGCCTCTCTGCAGGGGTCATGAACACTGAAGCTTTCTTT.

The chain employs TRBV5-1 and TRBJ2-2, with TRBD2 identical over 7 bases. V trimming: 9 bases; J trimming: 5 bases; junction bases outside the gene matches: 4. Per the germline V gene, CDR1 is SGHRS and CDR2 is YFSETQ. The CDR3 extends over 12 amino acids. CDR3 amino acids: CATQGGTGELFF. The CDR3, as DNA: TGCGCCACCCAGGGAGGGACCGGGGAGCTGTTTTTT.

This clone showed up just a few times. The genes are TRBV28 and TRBJ1-4, with 7 bases fitting TRBD1. The germline V gene encodes CDR1 MDHEN and CDR2 SYDVKM. With 6 bases clipped from V and 7 bases from J, the junction kept 17 bases outside the gene matches. The CDR3 loop spans 17 amino acids. The CDR3 loop is CASSLPGQLLAPEKLFF. CDR3 DNA: TGTGCCAGCAGCCTACCGGGACAGCTTCTTGCGCCTGAAAAACTGTTTTTT.

The rearrangement uses TRBV6-5 and TRBJ2-7, with TRBD1 identical over 7 bases. The CDR3 contains 14 residues. Germline V gene data show CDR1 as MNHEY and CDR2 as SVGAGI. V lost 8 bases to trimming and J lost 0 bases; unmatched junction nucleotides: 7. CDR3 DNA: TGTGCCAGCCGAGAAAGGGACAGCTCCTACGAGCAGTACTTC. Protein product: CASRERDSSYEQYF.

The rearrangement joins TRBV9 to TRBJ2-2; TRBD1 matches at 8 bases. The CDR3 loop spans 15 amino acids. V lost 6 bases and J lost 2; bases outside the gene matches: 6. CDR1 SGDLS and CDR2 YYNGEE come from the germline V gene. CDR3 nucleotides: TGTGCCAGCACCGGACAGGGCCTTAACACCGGGGAGCTGTTTTTT. It translates to CASTGQGLNTGELFF. The full variable domain, completed using reference TRBV9 and TRBJ2-2, is DSGVTQTPKHLITATGQRVTLRCSPRSGDLSVYWYQQSLDQGLQFLIQYYNGEERAKGNILERFSAQQFPDLHSELNLSSLELGDSALYFCASTGQGLNTGELFFGEGSRLTVL.